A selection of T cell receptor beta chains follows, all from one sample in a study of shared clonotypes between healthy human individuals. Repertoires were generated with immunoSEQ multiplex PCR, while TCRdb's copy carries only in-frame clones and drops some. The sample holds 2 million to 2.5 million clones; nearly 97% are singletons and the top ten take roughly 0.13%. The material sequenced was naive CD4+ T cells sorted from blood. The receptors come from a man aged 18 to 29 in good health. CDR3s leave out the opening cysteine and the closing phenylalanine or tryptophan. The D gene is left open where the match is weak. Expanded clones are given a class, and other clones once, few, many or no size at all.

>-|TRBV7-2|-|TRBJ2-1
ASSLDRSSYNEQF
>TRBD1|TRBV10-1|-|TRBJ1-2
ASSSPTGGLGYT
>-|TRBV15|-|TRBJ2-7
ATSPAEGGFYEQY
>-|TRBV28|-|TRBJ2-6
ASSLRTNSGANVLT
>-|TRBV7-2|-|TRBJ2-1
ATTSWAVPSGDEQF
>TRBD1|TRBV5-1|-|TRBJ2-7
ASSYGQGGFFEQY
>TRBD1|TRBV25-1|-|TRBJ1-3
ASSDPSTGVGNTIY
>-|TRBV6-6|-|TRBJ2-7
ASSRAYTEGYEQY
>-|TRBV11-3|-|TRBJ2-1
ASSSGTSKGEQF
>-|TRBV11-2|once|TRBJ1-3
ASGALALAGNTIY
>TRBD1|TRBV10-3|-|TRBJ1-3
AITNPDRAGNTIY
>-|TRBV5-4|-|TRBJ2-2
ASSLGPVNTGELF
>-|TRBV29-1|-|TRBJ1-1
SVRLMMNTEAF
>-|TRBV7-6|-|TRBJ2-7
ASSLGTRQATSYEQY
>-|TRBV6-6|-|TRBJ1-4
ASSTPRQSFREKLF
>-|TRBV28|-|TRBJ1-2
ASSFPNYGYT
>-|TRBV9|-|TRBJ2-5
ASGVWTVEETQY
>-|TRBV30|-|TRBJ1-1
AWSGGSEAF
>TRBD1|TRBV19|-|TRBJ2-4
ASSAQGADKNIQY